Detailed here is one T cell receptor (beta chain). This record belongs to a study of blood T cell repertoires in COVID-19. Turning to the study itself: Samples representing acute and convalescent COVID-19 were sourced from the United States, Italy and Spain. Sources were T cells, B-cell-depleted T cells, or PBMCs; the material itself was cDNA or gDNA.

Profiling relied on immunoSEQ multiplex PCR, and the TCRdb table lists in-frame clones only, not all of them. The repertoire holds more than 300,000 clones, with 85% to 90% as singletons. Clinical history reported by participants formed the basis on which cohorts were assigned. The CDR3 extends over 15 amino acids. Per germline, CDR1 KGHSH and CDR2 LQKENI. Trimming shortened V by 2 bases and J by 1 base, and 11 bases separated the two germline ends. The material sequenced was PBMCs or T cells enriched from blood (not recorded which). The J gene is TRBJ1-1, the V gene TRBV18, with D hard to call. The clonotype originates from a man aged 25-45 years who had recovered from COVID-19. CDR3 DNA: TGTGCCAGCTCACCAATAGAGGTTTCGAACACTGAAGCTTTCTTT. Its translation is CASSPIEVSNTEAFF.